This T cell receptor (beta chain) was identified during a study of T cells after yellow fever vaccination (dated by TCRdb to about 2019). Notes on the research overall: Libraries from fractions with low cell numbers were prepared with the SMART-Seq v4 Ultra Low Input RNA kit. To track T-cell clones before and after primary and booster YFV17D yellow fever vaccination, bulk TCR alpha and beta repertoires were sequenced longitudinally. Blood was collected at multiple timepoints before and after primary and secondary immunization, and bulk PBMC replicates and cell subsets were isolated. Two healthy male donors made up the cohort, one aged 18 to 29 years and the other aged 30 to 40 years. The study at large found these results: A small fraction of clonotypes showed up in both the CD4 and CD8 compartments, probably as a result of convergent recombination. Most clones expanded after primary vaccination were re-detected after the booster (almost 98% of CD4 and 80% to 90% of CD8), suggesting broad memory maintenance. Compared with the primary T-cell response, the secondary T-cell response was faster but weaker, reaching its peak on day 5 rather than on day 15. Because the study included only two donors, the extent to which the findings can be generalized is limited. Computational filtering was required because FACS-sorted repertoires could contain abundant contaminating clonotypes from the bulk population.

This clonotype appeared a few times. There is no known antigen for this receptor. Nothing much larger sits one base from this clone, and base qualities are not available. Synthesis of TCR cDNA relied on 5'RACE template switching, a step that introduced a universal primer site along with unique molecular identifiers. cDNA synthesis was primed from both the TCR alpha and TCR beta constant segments. Libraries were amplified in two PCR steps, with sample barcodes and sequencing adapters added in the second step. Libraries were sequenced on Illumina HiSeq 2500 (2x100 bp) or NovaSeq (2x150 bp). The paper's data handling went like this. Reads were demultiplexed and collapsed into UMI consensus sequences with MIGEC, and V(D)J alignment was performed with MiXCR. Vaccine-responding clonotypes were identified with edgeR using replicate PBMC samples, with FDR below 0.01 and a log2 fold change above 5 up to day 15 being required. Each bulk clonotype was labeled CD4 or CD8 based on which sequenced repertoire, CD4 or CD8, contained the clonotype at higher abundance. TCRdb ran its own pipeline on the public reads, namely fastp trimming at Q25 and MiXCR clone calling, and kept in-frame beta chains. Identical CDR3 protein sequences are pooled into one entry, listed with their most common genes and DNA. TCRdb assigned the V and J calls; the authors' analysis was not used. The sample yields around 400,000 distinct CDR3 sequences; around a tenth were counted once. 15% to 20% of the sample goes to the ten largest clones.

V is pared back by 2 bases and J by 4 bases, with 25 bases lying between the germline termini. The CDR3, cysteine through phenylalanine, is 19 amino acids long. CDR3 DNA only is kept here, 57 bases in frame from base 1. From the germline V gene, CDR1 is SGHVS and CDR2 is FNYEAQ. The treatment or condition label of this sample denotes: live attenuated yellow fever vaccine strain. At each blood-draw timepoint, two biological replicates of bulk PBMCs were collected. A standard Ficoll-Paque protocol was used to isolate PBMCs from peripheral blood. RNA was extracted with TriZol from bulk PBMCs, CD4 and CD8 fractions, and dextramer-positive and dextramer-negative fractions.

This chain joins TRBV7-6 to TRBJ2-3; the D region may be TRBD1 or TRBD2, each matching 5 bases equally. This receptor was taken from a young man who received the YFV17D yellow fever vaccine. The source was PBMCs, collected on the day of the first yellow fever vaccination. The nucleotides are TGTGCCAGCAGCTTAATCCCCCTGGGACCCAAGAGTCGGGCAGATACGCAGTATTTT. Protein translation: CASSLIPLGPKSRADTQYF.